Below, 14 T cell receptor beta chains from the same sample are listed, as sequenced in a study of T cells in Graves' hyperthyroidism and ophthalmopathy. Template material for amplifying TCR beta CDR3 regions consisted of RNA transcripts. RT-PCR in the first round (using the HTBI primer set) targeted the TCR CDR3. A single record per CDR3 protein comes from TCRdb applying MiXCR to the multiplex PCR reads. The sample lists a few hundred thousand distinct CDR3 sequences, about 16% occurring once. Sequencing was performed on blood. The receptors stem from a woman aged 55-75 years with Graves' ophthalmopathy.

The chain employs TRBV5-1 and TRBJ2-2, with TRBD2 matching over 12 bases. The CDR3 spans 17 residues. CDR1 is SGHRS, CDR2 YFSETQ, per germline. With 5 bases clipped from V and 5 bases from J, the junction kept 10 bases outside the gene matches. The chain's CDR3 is CASSPNLAGGRTGELFF. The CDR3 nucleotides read TGCGCCAGCAGTCCTAACCTAGCGGGAGGGAGGACCGGGGAGCTGTTTTTT.

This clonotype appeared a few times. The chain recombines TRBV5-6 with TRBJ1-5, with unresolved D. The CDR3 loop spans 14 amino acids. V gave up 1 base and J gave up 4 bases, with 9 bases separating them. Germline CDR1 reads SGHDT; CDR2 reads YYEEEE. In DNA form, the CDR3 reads TGTGCCAGCAGCTTGAACGGGCTAAATCAGCCCCAGCATTTT. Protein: CASSLNGLNQPQHF.

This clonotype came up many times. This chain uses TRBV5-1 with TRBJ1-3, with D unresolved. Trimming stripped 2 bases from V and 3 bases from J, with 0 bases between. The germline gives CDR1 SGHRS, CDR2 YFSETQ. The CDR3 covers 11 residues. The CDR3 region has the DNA TGCGCCAGCAGCTTTGGAAACACCATATATTTT. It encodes CASSFGNTIYF.

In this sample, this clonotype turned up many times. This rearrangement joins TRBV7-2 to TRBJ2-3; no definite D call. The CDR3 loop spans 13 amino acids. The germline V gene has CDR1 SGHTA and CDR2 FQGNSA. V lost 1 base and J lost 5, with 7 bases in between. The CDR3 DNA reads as TGTGCCAGCAGCTTAGATTCCCGAGATACGCAGTATTTT. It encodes CASSLDSRDTQYF.

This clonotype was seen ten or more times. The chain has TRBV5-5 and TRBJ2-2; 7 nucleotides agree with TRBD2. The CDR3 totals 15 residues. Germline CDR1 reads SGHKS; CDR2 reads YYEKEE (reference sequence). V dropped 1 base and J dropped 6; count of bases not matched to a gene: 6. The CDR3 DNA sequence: TGTGCCAGCAGCTTGCTGGCGGGAGCGCCCGGGGAGCTGTTTTTT. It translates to CASSLLAGAPGELFF.

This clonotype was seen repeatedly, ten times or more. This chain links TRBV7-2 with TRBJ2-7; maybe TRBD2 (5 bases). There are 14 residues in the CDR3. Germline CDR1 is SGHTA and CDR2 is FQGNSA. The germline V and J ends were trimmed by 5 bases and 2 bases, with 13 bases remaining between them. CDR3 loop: CASSPRLYTYEQYF. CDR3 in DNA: TGTGCCAGCAGCCCCCGACTATATACCTACGAGCAGTACTTC.

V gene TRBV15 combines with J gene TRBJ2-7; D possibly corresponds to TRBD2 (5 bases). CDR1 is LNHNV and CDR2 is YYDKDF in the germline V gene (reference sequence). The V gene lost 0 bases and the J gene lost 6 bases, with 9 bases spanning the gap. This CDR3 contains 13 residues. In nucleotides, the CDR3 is TGTGCCACCAGCAGAGATTCGGGGTTCGAGCAGTACTTC. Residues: CATSRDSGFEQYF.

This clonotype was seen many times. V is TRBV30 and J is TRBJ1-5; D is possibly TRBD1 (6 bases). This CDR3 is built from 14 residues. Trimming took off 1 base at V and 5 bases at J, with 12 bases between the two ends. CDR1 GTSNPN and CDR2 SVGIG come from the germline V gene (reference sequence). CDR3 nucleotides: TGTGCCTGGAGTGGGGACGGGGGGCATCAGCCCCAGCATTTT. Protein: CAWSGDGGHQPQHF.

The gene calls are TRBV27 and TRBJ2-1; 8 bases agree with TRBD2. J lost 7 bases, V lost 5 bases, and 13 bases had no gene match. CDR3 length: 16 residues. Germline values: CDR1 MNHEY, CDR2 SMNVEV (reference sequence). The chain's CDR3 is CASSITGLDWVNEQFF. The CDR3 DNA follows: TGTGCCAGCAGTATAACGGGACTAGATTGGGTAAATGAGCAGTTCTTC.

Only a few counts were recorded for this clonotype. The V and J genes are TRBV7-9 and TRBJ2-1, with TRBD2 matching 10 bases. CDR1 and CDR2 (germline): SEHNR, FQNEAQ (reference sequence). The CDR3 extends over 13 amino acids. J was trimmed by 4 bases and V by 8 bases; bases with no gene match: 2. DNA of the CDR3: TGTGCCAGCGGGACTAGCGAATACAATGAGCAGTTCTTC. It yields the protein CASGTSEYNEQFF.

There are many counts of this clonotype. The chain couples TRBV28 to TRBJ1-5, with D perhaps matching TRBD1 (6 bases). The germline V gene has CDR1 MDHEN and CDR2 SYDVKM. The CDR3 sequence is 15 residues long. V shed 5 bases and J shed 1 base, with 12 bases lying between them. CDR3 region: CASSPQGFSNQPQHF. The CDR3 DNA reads TGTGCCAGCAGTCCTCAGGGGTTCAGCAATCAGCCCCAGCATTTT.

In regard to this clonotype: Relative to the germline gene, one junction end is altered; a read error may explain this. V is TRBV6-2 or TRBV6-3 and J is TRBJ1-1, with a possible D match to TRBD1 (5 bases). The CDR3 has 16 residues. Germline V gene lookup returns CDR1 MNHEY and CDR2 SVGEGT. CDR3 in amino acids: CAGSPNPGQLNTEAFF. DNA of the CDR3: TGTGCCGGCAGTCCGAACCCGGGGCAACTGAACACTGAAGCTTTCTTT.

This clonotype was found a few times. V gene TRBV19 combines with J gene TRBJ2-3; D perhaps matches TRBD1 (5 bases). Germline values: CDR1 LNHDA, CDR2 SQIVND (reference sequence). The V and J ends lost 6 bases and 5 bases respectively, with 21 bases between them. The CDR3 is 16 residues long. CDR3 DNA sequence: TGTGCCAGTAGCCCTACTGGGCAGGGTGGCGGAGATACGCAGTATTTT. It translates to CASSPTGQGGGDTQYF.

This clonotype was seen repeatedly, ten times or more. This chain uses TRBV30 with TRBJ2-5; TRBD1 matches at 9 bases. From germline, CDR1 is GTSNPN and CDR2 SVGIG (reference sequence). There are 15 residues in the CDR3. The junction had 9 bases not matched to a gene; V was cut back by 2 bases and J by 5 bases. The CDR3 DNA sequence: TGTGCCTGGAGTCATCCCGGGACAGGGAGTGAGACCCAGTACTTC. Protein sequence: CAWSHPGTGSETQYF.